One sample yielded the 15 T cell receptor beta chains listed below, sequenced in a study of post-analysis software for immune sequencing data. Antigen specificity for these receptors is unknown. Study-wide results and limits: Included in a set of five TRBV segments more frequent in patients than controls were TRBV5-6, TRBV5-1 and TRBV20-1.

Unique molecular identifiers were carried by the TCR beta cDNA libraries. TCRdb used MiXCR to reprocess the PCR reads, holding one entry per CDR3 protein. The profile shows hundreds of thousands of distinct CDR3 sequences, approximately 60% of them singletons. The sequenced sample was blood. The source of these receptors is a girl aged 2 to 10 with multiple sclerosis.

The V and J genes are TRBV4-1 and TRBJ2-1; TRBD2 matches at 7 bases. J gave up 7 bases and V 3 bases, and 12 bases lay outside the gene matches. The CDR3 spans 16 residues. Germline loops: CDR1 MGHRA, CDR2 YSYEKL. Here the CDR3 reads CASSQAKAGPGNEQFF. The CDR3 DNA reads as TGCGCCAGCAGCCAGGCAAAAGCGGGACCAGGGAATGAGCAGTTCTTC.

The V gene is TRBV10-3, the J gene TRBJ2-1, with D maybe TRBD2 (6 bases). This CDR3 spans 13 amino acids. V lost 8 bases, J lost 5 bases, and 13 bases lay in between. In germline, CDR1 is ENHRY, CDR2 SYGVKD. The CDR3 loop is CAIARGMDNEQFF. The CDR3 coding sequence is TGTGCCATCGCTCGGGGGATGGACAATGAGCAGTTCTTC.

This sequence joins TRBV20-1 and TRBJ2-1; 10 bases map to TRBD2. Per the germline V gene, CDR1 is DFQATT and CDR2 is SNEGSKA (reference sequence). V was pared by 0 bases and J by 9 bases, with 17 bases of the junction left unmatched. The length of the CDR3 is 18 residues. The DNA of the CDR3 is TGCAGTGCTAGAGATCCTCCGCTAGCGGGAGTTTTTCGGGCTGAGCAGTTCTTC. Translating gives CSARDPPLAGVFRAEQFF.

In its sample, this clonotype was seen a few times. The rearrangement joins TRBV28 to TRBJ1-1; D call uncertain. The germline V and J ends were trimmed by 6 bases and 0 bases, with 8 bases remaining between them. The CDR3 is 13 amino acids. Germline V gives CDR1 MDHEN, CDR2 SYDVKM. As DNA, the CDR3 is TGTGCCAGCAGGGACCTCATGAACACTGAAGCTTTCTTT. This gives the protein CASRDLMNTEAFF. Complete variable domain (other parts from reference TRBV28 and TRBJ1-1): DVKVTQSSRYLVKRTGEKVFLECVQDMDHENMFWYRQDPGLGLRLIYFSYDVKMKEKGDIPEGYSVSREKKERFSLILESASTNQTSMYLCASRDLMNTEAFFGQGTRLTVV.

This sequence joins TRBV7-2 and TRBJ1-1, with a tentative D call TRBD1 (6 bases). There are 17 residues in the CDR3. CDR1 SGHTA and CDR2 FQGNSA come from the germline V gene. The V end was cut by 2 bases, the J end by 0 bases, with 16 bases between. The CDR3 sequence: CASSLYGQSPMNTEAFF. For the CDR3, the DNA is TGTGCCAGCAGCTTATACGGACAGAGTCCTATGAACACTGAAGCTTTCTTT.

This clonotype was observed a few times. V is TRBV12-3 or TRBV12-4 and J is TRBJ2-7, with TRBD1 as a possible D gene (5 bases). The J call is uncertain, as TRBJ2-4 better fits the DNA end. The CDR3 runs 13 residues. The CDR3 here is CASTLNQGGIQYF. The CDR3 nucleotides read TGTGCCAGCACCCTTAACCAGGGTGGCATTCAGTACTTC.

This chain connects TRBV4-1 to TRBJ2-7; 9 nucleotides match TRBD1. CDR1 is MGHRA, CDR2 YSYEKL, per germline. This CDR3 comprises 16 residues. V lost 3 bases and J lost 2; bases outside the gene matches: 8. The DNA of the CDR3 is TGCGCCAGCAGCCAGAGACCGGGACAGGGCACCTACGAGCAGTACTTC. It translates to CASSQRPGQGTYEQYF.

The table lists this clonotype with a few counts. The rearrangement uses TRBV5-1 and TRBJ2-7; 9 nucleotides line up with TRBD2. The V and J ends lost 4 bases and 5 bases, in that order; junction bases with no gene match: 7. CDR1 and CDR2 (germline): SGHRS, YFSETQ. The CDR3 totals 14 residues. The CDR3 DNA is TGCGCCAGCAGCAGTAGCGGGAGTGTGAACGAGCAGTACTTC. Residues: CASSSSGSVNEQYF.

This rearrangement joins TRBV12-3 or TRBV12-4 to TRBJ2-4, with TRBD2 matching 9 bases. The DNA matches TRBJ2-7 better at its end, which makes the J call doubtful. The CDR3 runs to 14 residues. This chain's CDR3 is CASSLRGRANEQYF. The CDR3 nucleotides read TGTGCCAGCAGTTTACGCGGGAGGGCCAACGAGCAGTACTTC.

This chain links TRBV11-2 with TRBJ2-3, with TRBD2 matching 8 bases. V shed 1 base and J 2 bases; nucleotides not matched to a gene: 2. The CDR3 loop spans 15 amino acids. Germline CDR1 reads SGHAT; CDR2 reads FQNNGV. CDR3 region: CASSLGRGATDTQYF. CDR3 sequence (DNA): TGTGCCAGCAGCTTAGGGCGGGGGGCCACAGATACGCAGTATTTT.

This clonotype was seen more than once but under ten times. V and J are TRBV6-6 and TRBJ2-1; TRBD1 aligns across 11 bases. Per the germline V gene, CDR1 is MNHNY and CDR2 is SVGAGI (reference sequence). V was pared by 2 bases and J by 10 bases, with 7 bases of the junction left unmatched. This CDR3 region has 15 residues. The CDR3 sequence: CASSYGTGGFNEQFF. CDR3 coding DNA: TGTGCCAGCAGTTACGGGACAGGGGGTTTTAACGAGCAGTTCTTC.

In its sample, this clonotype was seen a few times. The rearrangement links TRBV12-3 or TRBV12-4 to TRBJ2-1; a possible D gene is TRBD2 (6 bases). The V end lost 5 bases, the J end lost 5 bases, and 16 bases lay between the germline ends. There are 15 residues in the CDR3. The CDR3 DNA reads TGTGCCAGCAGTCCCGCGGGAAGACAGCACAATGAGCAGTTCTTC. This encodes CASSPAGRQHNEQFF.

In its sample, this clonotype was seen a few times. This rearrangement joins TRBV2 to TRBJ2-3, with D unclear. Germline V CDR1 and CDR2: SNHLY, FYNNEI. Trimming cost V 1 base and J 1 base, with 12 bases left between them. This CDR3 has 16 amino acids. CDR3 region: CASSEGSRQGTDTQYF. The CDR3 bases are TGTGCCAGCAGTGAAGGGAGTAGGCAAGGCACAGATACGCAGTATTTT.

The CDR3 region is CASSPSGDHNEQFF. CDR3 DNA sequence: TGTGCCAGCAGTCCTAGCGGGGACCACAATGAGCAGTTCTTC. This chain uses TRBV6-2 or TRBV6-3 with TRBJ2-1; 9 bases fit TRBD2. Trimming cost V 5 bases and J 5 bases; bases outside gene matches: 4. CDR1 MNHEY and CDR2 SVGEGT come from the germline V gene. CDR3 length equals 14 residues.

The V gene is TRBV10-3, the J gene TRBJ2-1, with 10 bases that match TRBD2. The V gene's germline CDR1 is ENHRY and CDR2 SYGVKD. The CDR3 covers 15 residues. Trimming at V came to 0 bases and at J to 9 bases, leaving 5 bases not matched to a gene. The CDR3 loop is CAISESTSGTLEQFF. As DNA, the CDR3 is TGTGCCATCAGTGAGTCCACTAGCGGGACCCTTGAGCAGTTCTTC.